Sequencing of this TCR beta chain was carried out in a study of OX40 agonist ivuxolimab in advanced cancers. Study-level information: Clinicians treated patients with ivuxolimab, an agonistic anti-OX40 (CD134) antibody. Three patients, one with hepatocellular carcinoma and two with cutaneous melanoma, responded partially.

As regards this clone: Its target is not known.

Produced via immunoSEQ multiplex PCR; TCRdb's table is partial and in-frame only. The sample records about 67,000 clones, approximately 84% being singletons. With V trimmed by 1 base and J by 4 bases, 4 bases remained unmatched. The CDR3 runs 16 residues. The germline V gene has CDR1 SGHAT and CDR2 FQNNGV. General study points: At doses 0.1 to 3.0 mg/kg, CD4+ and CD8+ clones expanded. In CD8+ T cells, expanded clones were on average more numerous than in CD4+.

This receptor was obtained from an adult with an advanced solid tumor such as melanoma, head and neck, liver or kidney cancer. V is TRBV11-2 and J is TRBJ2-1; 10 bases line up with TRBD1. The material was CD4+ or CD8+ T cells sorted from blood, obtained in a trial of the OX40 agonist ivuxolimab. CDR3 in amino acids: CASSLAGTGEYNEQFF. Here the CDR3 DNA reads TGTGCCAGCAGCTTAGCTGGGACAGGGGAATACAATGAGCAGTTCTTC.